This TCR beta chain was sequenced in a study of PD-1 blockade in classical Hodgkin lymphoma. Study results and limitations: A reduction in baseline TCR diversity was reportedly seen in newly diagnosed patients relative to healthy donors. No one has yet defined what causes the repertoire differences, which may be disease activity or prior therapy.

Germline CDR1 is SGHKS and CDR2 is YYEKEE (reference sequence). This CDR3 is 14 amino acids long. Germline trimming cut 4 bases from V and 6 bases from J; bases unmatched to any gene: 7. Assay: immunoSEQ multiplex PCR; the TCRdb copy retains only in-frame clones and omits some. The table records tens of thousands of clones, nearly 90% of them present only once. Described time point: cycle 4 day 1 (C4D1), after 5 to 7 weeks of nivolumab. All the patients suffered relapse after autologous stem cell transplantation, and brentuximab vedotin exposure differed. About this clone: The antigen remains undetermined.

This TCR came from a human donor with classical Hodgkin lymphoma. This sample comprised peripheral blood mononuclear cells (PBMCs), obtained before the fourth cycle of nivolumab. The chain is built from TRBV5-5 and TRBJ1-3; 7 nucleotides match TRBD1. DNA of the CDR3: TGTGCCAGCAGCAGGAACAGGGGTGAAAACACCATATATTTT. As protein: CASSRNRGENTIYF.